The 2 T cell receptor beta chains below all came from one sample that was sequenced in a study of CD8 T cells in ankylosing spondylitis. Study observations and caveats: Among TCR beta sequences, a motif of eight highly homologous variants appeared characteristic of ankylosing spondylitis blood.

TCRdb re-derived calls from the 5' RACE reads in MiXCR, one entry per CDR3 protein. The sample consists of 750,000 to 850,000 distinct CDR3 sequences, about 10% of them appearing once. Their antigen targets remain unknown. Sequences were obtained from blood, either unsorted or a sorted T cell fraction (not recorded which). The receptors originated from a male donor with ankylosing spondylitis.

This CDR3 reads CSASGYAYEQYF. Here the CDR3 DNA reads TGCAGTGCTAGCGGGTACGCCTACGAGCAGTACTTC. The chain joins TRBV20-1 to TRBJ2-7, with D hard to call. This CDR3 comprises 12 residues. Trimming removed 3 bases at V and 2 bases at J, with 8 bases between. Germline assignment: CDR1 DFQATT and CDR2 SNEGSKA (reference sequence).

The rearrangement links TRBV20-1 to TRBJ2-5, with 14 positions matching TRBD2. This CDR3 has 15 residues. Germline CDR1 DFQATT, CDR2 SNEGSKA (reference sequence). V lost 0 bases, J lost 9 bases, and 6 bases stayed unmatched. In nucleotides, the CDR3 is TGCAGTGCTAGAGATTGGACTAGCGGGGGGAAGGCCCAGTACTTC. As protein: CSARDWTSGGKAQYF.